This T cell receptor beta chain was identified in a study of beta chain features in type 1 diabetes (dated by TCRdb to 2016 to 2018). About the investigation overall: No differences in mean age, gender distribution, total cell number or subset yield were found between patients and healthy donors. Regulatory and stem cell-like memory subsets were obtained from only 8 patients and about eight healthy donors, while naive and central memory subsets were obtained from all 30 or so donors. Across all samples, fewer than 110,000,000 sorted cells were examined, and cell number per subset correlated strongly with RNA yield. In the study, recently diagnosed type 1 diabetes patients and matched healthy donors were compared on the TCRB repertoires of their sorted circulating CD4+ T cell subsets. Study-wide findings and limitations: PCR may preferentially amplify shorter templates, but because patient and control samples were amplified and corrected together, any resulting skew would affect both groups equally. At VDJ recombination sites, type 1 diabetes patients had fewer insertions and more deleted nucleotides, which implies abnormalities in thymic rearrangement. Naive, central memory and regulatory TCRB repertoires appeared to be more alike among patients than among healthy donors. Because cDNA was sequenced instead of genomic DNA, activated cells with high expression could be over-represented, although the groups did not differ in activation or CD3 levels. Because small numbers of individuals were included in the HLA sub-analyses, any influence of HLA type on TCRB rearrangement was left unresolved. In all four CD4+ subsets, TCRB CDR3 length was moderately but significantly shorter in type 1 diabetes patients.

All of the isolated RNA was reverse transcribed with the High Capacity cDNA Reverse Transcription Kit, so expressed TCRB transcripts were sequenced. Deep immunoSEQ sequencing was applied to naive, central memory and regulatory T cell samples, giving an average of roughly 3.5 million total reads per sample. Sorted cells were lysed in RLT buffer and RNA was extracted with DNase-treated RNeasy Micro or Mini kits, depending on cell number. Each cell subset was processed separately to prevent cross-contamination, with patient and healthy donor samples processed together. The immunoSEQ multiplex PCR was used to amplify TCRB sequences from cDNA, generating 87-bp fragments that spanned the CDR3 region. Sequencing of the amplicons was performed on the Illumina HiSeq platform. In the original analysis: Synthetic template baselines were used to correct PCR bias computationally, reads within Hamming distance 2 were collapsed together, and singletons that could not be merged were discarded. Reads were aligned against IMGT so that V, D and J genes, CDR3 length and insertions or deletions at six rearrangement sites could be assigned. Clonotype counts were normalized to sorted cell number within each subset before computing true diversity and Gini coefficients with the tcR R package. The overlap coefficient, calculated on TCRB nucleotide sequences, was used to quantify repertoire sharing. As a proxy for the pre-selection repertoire, out-of-frame TCRB sequences from naive cells were analyzed. As stored in TCRdb, this immuneACCESS dataset retains in-frame rearrangements with V and J assigned. A fraction of the clones does not appear; measured against another copy, unresolved V genes explain less than half of the discrepancy, and the remainder lacks a known reason. V and J calls plus clone size are reproduced from that table; the DNA served to infer D and trimming. The sample yields hundreds of thousands of clones; roughly 13% were counted once. About 0.02% of the sample goes to the ten largest clones.

A single peripheral blood draw of around 0.11 L on average was collected from each donor into heparinised tubes. Using a panel that included CD45RO, CCR7, CD25, CD127, CD95 and CD27, naive, central memory, regulatory and stem cell-like memory CD4+ T cells were sorted on a BD FACSAria II. A purity above 95% was achieved for all sorted populations. PBMCs were isolated immediately by Lymphoprep density gradient centrifugation and stained directly without culture. So that batch effects would be minimized, each experiment stained and sorted samples in pairs, pairing one healthy donor with one patient. Regarding this clone: It has no known antigen specificity. Nothing much larger sits one base from this clone, and base qualities are not available.

V sheds 0 bases and J sheds 2 bases, leaving 11 bases between their ends. The CDR3 covers 15 residues, taking in both the cysteine and the phenylalanine. The DNA shown is the 45-base CDR3, in frame from base 1. CDR1 is given as MGHRA and CDR2 as YSYEKL, both from the germline V gene. Material: naive CD4+ T cells from blood. The cell subset or site label corresponds to: true naive CD4+ T cells. In this chain, TRBV4-1 is recombined with TRBJ2-7; the D gene remains uncertain. This TCR was sampled from a man aged 18 to 30 with type 1 diabetes. Read as DNA, the sequence is TGCGCCAGCAGCCAAGACATGGCGGCACCCTACGAGCAGTACTTC. The translation is CASSQDMAAPYEQYF.